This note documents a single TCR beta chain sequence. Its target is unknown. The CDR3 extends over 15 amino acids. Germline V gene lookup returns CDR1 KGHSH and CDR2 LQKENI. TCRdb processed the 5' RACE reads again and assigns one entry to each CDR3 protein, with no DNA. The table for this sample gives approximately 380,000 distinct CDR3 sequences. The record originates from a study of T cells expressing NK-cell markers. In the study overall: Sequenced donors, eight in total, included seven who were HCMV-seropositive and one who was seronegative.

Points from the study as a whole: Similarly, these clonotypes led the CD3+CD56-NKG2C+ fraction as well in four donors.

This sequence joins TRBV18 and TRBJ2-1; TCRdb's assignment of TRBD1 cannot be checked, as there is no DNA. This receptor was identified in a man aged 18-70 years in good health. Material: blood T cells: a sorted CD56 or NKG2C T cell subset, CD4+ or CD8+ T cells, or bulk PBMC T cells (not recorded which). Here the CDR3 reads CASSPKGQGIHEQFF.